A single sample gave rise to the 12 T cell receptor beta chains below, sequenced in a study of molecular identifiers for immune sequencing clone quantification. A single record per CDR3 protein comes from TCRdb applying MiXCR to the PCR reads. Of about 510,000 distinct CDR3 sequences in the sample, around 23% were seen once. Sequenced input: naive CD8+ T cells from blood, with Jurkat cell RNA spiked in. Subset noted: FACS-sorted CD8+CD4-CCR7+CD45RA+ naive T cells. The receptors come from a human donor in good health. Some libraries in this study had Jurkat cell RNA spiked in.

About this clonotype: Possible read error: a much larger clone is one base away. This chain connects TRBV6-5 to TRBJ2-7; D perhaps matches TRBD1 (5 bases). The V gene's germline CDR1 is MNHEY and CDR2 SVGAGI. Trimming removed 7 bases from V and 4 bases from J, with 14 bases in between. The CDR3 is 13 residues long. Here the CDR3 DNA reads TGTGCCAGCATGACAGCCCCGCCGTACGAGCAGTACTTC. Its protein product is CASMTAPPYEQYF.

Of note for this clonotype: This may be a read error, as it is one base from a much larger clone. The chain is built from TRBV5-1 and TRBJ1-1; tentatively, D is TRBD1 (5 bases). CDR1 and CDR2 (germline): SGHRS, YFSETQ. The length of the CDR3 is 14 residues. The DNA of the CDR3 is TGCGCCGGCAGCTTGGGGCGGCTGGTAGCTGAAGCTTTCTTT. This codes for CAGSLGRLVAEAFF.

This clonotype was detected ten times or more. The chain is built from TRBV28 and TRBJ2-6, with D unclear. The CDR3 spans 14 residues. The V gene's germline CDR1 is MDHEN and CDR2 SYDVKM. V was trimmed by 6 bases and J by 2 bases, leaving 8 bases between them. The CDR3 spells CASRSGPGANVLTF. CDR3 nucleotides: TGTGCCAGCAGGTCCGGACCTGGGGCCAACGTCCTGACTTTC.

The rearrangement uses TRBV25-1 and TRBJ2-7; D assignment may be TRBD1 or TRBD2 (6 bases each). There are 14 residues in the CDR3. CDR1 MGHDK and CDR2 SYGVNS come from the germline V gene. Trimming pared 10 bases from V and 1 base from J, leaving 17 bases between. DNA for the CDR3: TGTGCCACCGGGGGCGAGCAGCTATCCTACGAGCAGTACTTC. It encodes CATGGEQLSYEQYF.

This clonotype was seen only a few times. The V call is TRBV7-9, the J call TRBJ2-7; D might be TRBD1 (5 bases). This CDR3 comprises 15 residues. Trimming cost V 0 bases and J 0 bases, with 9 bases left between them. The V gene's germline CDR1 is SEHNR and CDR2 FQNEAQ (reference sequence). CDR3 DNA sequence: TGTGCCAGCAGCTTAGCCGGCAGGGCCTCCTACGAGCAGTACTTC. Translating gives CASSLAGRASYEQYF.

This clonotype was observed at least ten times. The V call is TRBV7-9, the J call TRBJ1-5; 8 bases fit TRBD1. The CDR3 loop spans 20 amino acids. The germline gives CDR1 SEHNR, CDR2 FQNEAQ (reference sequence). Germline trimming cut 6 bases from V and 1 base from J; bases unmatched to any gene: 20. CDR3 coding DNA: TGTGCCAGCAGGTTAAATGGAAGTCATGGACAGGGAGGAAGCAATCAGCCCCAGCATTTT. Its translation: CASRLNGSHGQGGSNQPQHF.

Note on this clonotype: One junction end disagrees with the germline gene, perhaps due to a read error. The V gene is TRBV20-1, the J gene TRBJ2-7, with D uncertain. The CDR3 has 13 residues. Looked up from germline, CDR1 is DFQATT and CDR2 is SNEGSKA (reference sequence). CDR3 amino acids: CSARGPRSYEQCF. In nucleotides, the CDR3 is TGCAGTGCTAGAGGACCTCGGTCCTACGAGCAGTGCTTC.

Only a few counts were recorded for this clonotype. The chain employs TRBV27 and TRBJ2-7; TRBD1 is a possible D gene (6 bases). Germline V CDR1 and CDR2: MNHEY, SMNVEV (reference sequence). Trimming took 2 bases from V and 4 from J, leaving 15 bases between them. This CDR3 is 15 amino acids long. CDR3: CASSLLQGRPYEQYF. The CDR3, as DNA: TGTGCCAGCAGTTTACTACAGGGACGACCTTACGAGCAGTACTTC.

The chain links TRBV12-3 or TRBV12-4 to TRBJ2-2; 12 bases map to TRBD1. V shed 9 bases and J 7 bases; nucleotides not matched to a gene: 9. This CDR3 contains 15 residues. The CDR3 loop reads CASRGDRGLVGELFF. For the CDR3, the DNA is TGTGCCAGTAGGGGGGACAGGGGGCTGGTCGGGGAGCTGTTTTTT.

The chain has TRBV13 and TRBJ2-2, with TRBD1 matching over 9 bases. Trimming at V came to 4 bases and at J to 0 bases, leaving 3 bases not matched to a gene. CDR3 length: 16 amino acids. Germline lookup yields CDR1 PRHDT and CDR2 FYEKMQ (reference sequence). The CDR3 reads CASSSWTGANTGELFF. The CDR3 region has the DNA TGTGCCAGCAGCTCCTGGACAGGGGCGAACACCGGGGAGCTGTTTTTT.

This clonotype was detected ten times or more. The gene calls are TRBV7-8 and TRBJ2-7; D possibly matches TRBD1 or TRBD2 (6 bases each). Germline CDR1 reads SGHVS; CDR2 reads FQNEAQ. Between the trimmed V and J ends, which lost 5 bases and 4 bases, there was a span of 15 bases. This CDR3 has 14 amino acids. The CDR3 DNA follows: TGTGCCAGCAGCGCCGGGGGCAGGGAGTACGAGCAGTACTTC. Translating it yields CASSAGGREYEQYF.

With respect to this clonotype: An end of the junction differs from the germline gene, which may be a read error. V is TRBV4-3 and J is TRBJ2-1, with TRBD2 matching 9 bases. The CDR3 length is 12 residues. The germline gives CDR1 LGHNA, CDR2 YSLEER. In DNA form, the CDR3 reads TGCGCCAGCAGCCAATTCCGGACTAGCGAGTACTTC. It specifies CASSQFRTSEYF.